This T cell receptor (beta chain) was recovered during a study of blood T cell repertoires in COVID-19. The count of this clone is one. The method was immunoSEQ multiplex PCR; TCRdb's version includes in-frame clones alone and lacks a portion of them. The data hold about 260,000 clones, with around 78% observed a single time. CDR3 length equals 15 residues. Trimming at V came to 4 bases and at J to 6 bases, leaving 9 bases not matched to a gene. Germline V gene lookup returns CDR1 SGHDT and CDR2 YYEEEE. This chain uses TRBV5-6 with TRBJ1-2; 10 bases are a match to TRBD1. The sequence came from a man aged 55 to 70 who had recovered from COVID-19. The sample consisted of peripheral blood. As DNA, the CDR3 is TGTGCCAGCAGCGGCCCGGGACAGGGGACCAATGGCTACACCTTC. This codes for CASSGPGQGTNGYTF.